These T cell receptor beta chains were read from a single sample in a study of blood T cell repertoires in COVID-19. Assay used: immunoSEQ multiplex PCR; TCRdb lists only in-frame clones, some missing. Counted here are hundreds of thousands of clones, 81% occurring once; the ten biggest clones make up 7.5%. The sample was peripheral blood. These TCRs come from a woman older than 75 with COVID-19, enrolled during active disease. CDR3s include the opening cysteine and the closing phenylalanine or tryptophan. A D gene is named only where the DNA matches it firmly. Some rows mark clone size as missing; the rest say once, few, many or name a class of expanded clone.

CDR3aa: CASSPTGSGTYEQYF; CDR3nt: TGTGCCAGCTCACCAACCGGTAGCGGAACCTACGAGCAGTACTTC; v_gene: TRBV18; abundance: NA; j_gene: TRBJ2-7; d_gene: NA
CDR3aa: CAISAGQDNQPQHF; CDR3nt: TGTGCCATCAGTGCGGGACAAGACAATCAGCCCCAGCATTTT; v_gene: TRBV10-3; abundance: NA; j_gene: TRBJ1-5; d_gene: NA
CDR3aa: CASSYANHQPQHF; CDR3nt: TGTGCCAGCAGTTACGCGAATCATCAGCCCCAGCATTTT; v_gene: TRBV6-5; abundance: few; j_gene: TRBJ1-5; d_gene: NA
CDR3aa: CASRMGGAYSPLHF; CDR3nt: TGTGCCAGCCGAATGGGAGGGGCCTATTCACCCCTCCACTTT; v_gene: TRBV27; abundance: NA; j_gene: TRBJ1-6; d_gene: NA
CDR3aa: CSAATVNTEAFF; CDR3nt: TGCAGCGCCGCGACAGTGAACACTGAAGCTTTCTTT; v_gene: TRBV29-1; abundance: NA; j_gene: TRBJ1-1; d_gene: NA
CDR3aa: CASSQDLAGDAGADTQYF; CDR3nt: TGCGCCAGCAGCCAAGATCTAGCGGGAGATGCGGGAGCAGATACGCAGTATTTT; v_gene: TRBV4-3; abundance: NA; j_gene: TRBJ2-3; d_gene: TRBD2
CDR3aa: CASTFGQGRQPQHF; CDR3nt: TGTGCCAGCACCTTCGGACAGGGGAGGCAGCCCCAGCATTTT; v_gene: TRBV6-1; abundance: NA; j_gene: TRBJ1-5; d_gene: TRBD1
CDR3aa: CASSPDERTEAFF; CDR3nt: TGTGCCAGCTCCCCGGACGAGCGGACTGAAGCTTTCTTT; v_gene: TRBV18; abundance: few; j_gene: TRBJ1-1; d_gene: NA
CDR3aa: CASSDLGRGGNQPQHF; CDR3nt: TGTGCCAGCAGTGACTTAGGCAGGGGGGGCAATCAGCCCCAGCATTTT; v_gene: TRBV6-1; abundance: NA; j_gene: TRBJ1-5; d_gene: TRBD1
CDR3aa: CASSVAGGGNEQFF; CDR3nt: TGTGCCAGCAGCGTAGCGGGAGGGGGCAATGAGCAGTTCTTC; v_gene: TRBV9; abundance: NA; j_gene: TRBJ2-1; d_gene: TRBD2
CDR3aa: CSVGLGPDTQYF; CDR3nt: TGCAGCGTGGGGCTAGGTCCGGATACGCAGTATTTT; v_gene: TRBV29-1; abundance: NA; j_gene: TRBJ2-3; d_gene: NA
CDR3aa: CAWSTMTVGTDTQYF; CDR3nt: TGTGCCTGGAGTACGATGACAGTCGGCACAGATACGCAGTATTTT; v_gene: TRBV30; abundance: NA; j_gene: TRBJ2-3; d_gene: NA
CDR3aa: CASSVQENTEAFF; CDR3nt: TGTGCCAGTAGTGTACAGGAGAACACTGAAGCTTTCTTT; v_gene: TRBV19; abundance: NA; j_gene: TRBJ1-1; d_gene: NA
CDR3aa: CASSLAGRGSTGELFF; CDR3nt: TGTGCCAGCAGCTTAGCGGGCAGGGGGAGCACCGGGGAGCTGTTTTTT; v_gene: TRBV11-3; abundance: NA; j_gene: TRBJ2-2; d_gene: TRBD1
CDR3aa: CASSPGQVNTEAFF; CDR3nt: TGTGCCAGCAGCCCGGGACAGGTGAACACTGAAGCTTTCTTT; v_gene: TRBV3-1/TRBV3-2; abundance: NA; j_gene: TRBJ1-1; d_gene: TRBD1
CDR3aa: CASRPRGAGGYTF; CDR3nt: TGTGCCAGCAGACCCCGGGGGGCTGGTGGCTACACCTTC; v_gene: TRBV7-9; abundance: NA; j_gene: TRBJ1-2; d_gene: NA
CDR3aa: CAWGKAGVAEAFF; CDR3nt: TGTGCCTGGGGCAAAGCCGGAGTGGCTGAAGCTTTCTTT; v_gene: TRBV30; abundance: once; j_gene: TRBJ1-1; d_gene: NA
CDR3aa: CASSQEQSGTPHEQFF; CDR3nt: TGTGCCAGCAGCCAAGAACAGAGCGGGACTCCCCATGAGCAGTTCTTC; v_gene: TRBV4-2; abundance: NA; j_gene: TRBJ2-1; d_gene: TRBD2
CDR3aa: CASSQSESTNYGYTF; CDR3nt: TGCGCCAGCAGCCAGTCCGAGAGTACTAACTATGGCTACACCTTC; v_gene: TRBV4-1; abundance: NA; j_gene: TRBJ1-2; d_gene: NA
CDR3aa: CASSTRGPNEKLFF; CDR3nt: TGTGCCAGCAGTACCAGGGGTCCTAATGAAAAACTGTTTTTT; v_gene: TRBV6-5; abundance: once; j_gene: TRBJ1-4; d_gene: NA
CDR3aa: CASRPEYSSYNEQFF; CDR3nt: TGTGCCAGCAGACCAGAATACAGCTCCTACAATGAGCAGTTCTTC; v_gene: TRBV27; abundance: NA; j_gene: TRBJ2-1; d_gene: NA
CDR3aa: CASSADRANYEQYF; CDR3nt: TGTGCCAGCAGCGCGGACAGGGCGAACTACGAGCAGTACTTC; v_gene: TRBV2; abundance: NA; j_gene: TRBJ2-7; d_gene: TRBD1
CDR3aa: CASSGGQGVYGYTF; CDR3nt: TGTGCCAGCAGTGGGGGACAGGGGGTCTATGGCTACACCTTC; v_gene: TRBV25-1; abundance: NA; j_gene: TRBJ1-2; d_gene: TRBD1
CDR3aa: CASSLGAGSYYGYTF; CDR3nt: TGTGCCAGCAGCTTAGGGGCAGGGTCTTACTATGGCTACACCTTC; v_gene: TRBV11-2; abundance: NA; j_gene: TRBJ1-2; d_gene: NA
CDR3aa: CASSLVGVSGLAGGSTQETQYF; CDR3nt: TGCGCCAGCAGCTTGGTCGGTGTTTCGGGGCTAGCGGGGGGATCCACCCAAGAGACCCAGTACTTC; v_gene: TRBV5-1; abundance: NA; j_gene: TRBJ2-5; d_gene: TRBD2
CDR3aa: CASSLGGSPYGYTF; CDR3nt: TGTGCCAGCAGCTTGGGAGGGAGCCCCTATGGCTACACCTTC; v_gene: TRBV5-4; abundance: NA; j_gene: TRBJ1-2; d_gene: NA
CDR3aa: CASSLGTGAGQPQHF; CDR3nt: TGCGCCAGCAGCTTGGGGACAGGGGCGGGTCAGCCCCAGCATTTT; v_gene: TRBV5-1; abundance: NA; j_gene: TRBJ1-5; d_gene: TRBD1
CDR3aa: CASSLSSGEYNEQFF; CDR3nt: TGTGCCAGCAGCTTAAGTAGCGGAGAGTACAATGAGCAGTTCTTC; v_gene: TRBV7-2; abundance: NA; j_gene: TRBJ2-1; d_gene: NA
CDR3aa: CASSLRGSGYGYTF; CDR3nt: TGCGCCAGCAGCTTGAGGGGGTCCGGCTATGGCTACACCTTC; v_gene: TRBV5-1; abundance: many; j_gene: TRBJ1-2; d_gene: NA
CDR3aa: CACAGGPGETQYF; CDR3nt: TGCGCCTGTGCGGGGGGGCCGGGGGAGACCCAGTACTTC; v_gene: TRBV5-1; abundance: NA; j_gene: TRBJ2-5; d_gene: TRBD2
CDR3aa: CASSMGGLTGQPQHF; CDR3nt: TGTGCCAGTAGTATGGGGGGACTCACAGGTCAGCCCCAGCATTTT; v_gene: TRBV19; abundance: once; j_gene: TRBJ1-5; d_gene: NA
CDR3aa: CASRPSGGYNEQFF; CDR3nt: TGTGCCAGCCGTCCCAGCGGTGGCTACAATGAGCAGTTCTTC; v_gene: TRBV2; abundance: NA; j_gene: TRBJ2-1; d_gene: NA
CDR3aa: CASSTVMRQGTYEQYF; CDR3nt: TGTGCCAGCAGTACCGTAATGAGACAGGGCACCTACGAGCAGTACTTC; v_gene: TRBV27; abundance: NA; j_gene: TRBJ2-7; d_gene: TRBD1
CDR3aa: CASSLLGHTGELFF; CDR3nt: TGTGCCAGCAGTCTGTTGGGGCACACCGGGGAGCTGTTTTTT; v_gene: TRBV6-5; abundance: NA; j_gene: TRBJ2-2; d_gene: NA
CDR3aa: CASSIGRGDNSPLHF; CDR3nt: TGTGCCAGTAGTATCGGCAGGGGGGATAATTCACCCCTCCACTTT; v_gene: TRBV19; abundance: NA; j_gene: TRBJ1-6; d_gene: TRBD1
CDR3aa: CASSPGGTSGRIEQYF; CDR3nt: TGCGCCAGCAGCCCTGGAGGGACTAGCGGGAGGATCGAGCAGTACTTC; v_gene: TRBV5-1; abundance: NA; j_gene: TRBJ2-7; d_gene: TRBD2
CDR3aa: CASSLPPTGGADTQYF; CDR3nt: TGCGCCAGCAGCTTGCCGCCCACAGGGGGAGCAGATACGCAGTATTTT; v_gene: TRBV5-1; abundance: NA; j_gene: TRBJ2-3; d_gene: TRBD1
CDR3aa: CASKETDSRYEQYF; CDR3nt: TGTGCCTCTAAAGAAACAGACAGTAGATACGAGCAGTACTTC; v_gene: TRBV28; abundance: NA; j_gene: TRBJ2-7; d_gene: NA
CDR3aa: CASSLRGQGIHEQYF; CDR3nt: TGTGCCAGCAGCCTAAGGGGACAGGGAATCCACGAGCAGTACTTC; v_gene: TRBV6-2/TRBV6-3; abundance: NA; j_gene: TRBJ2-7; d_gene: TRBD1
CDR3aa: CASSLQGATNEKLFF; CDR3nt: TGTGCCAGCAGCCTCCAGGGTGCAACTAATGAAAAACTGTTTTTT; v_gene: TRBV6-5; abundance: NA; j_gene: TRBJ1-4; d_gene: NA
CDR3aa: CASSRATESPYGYTF; CDR3nt: TGCGCCAGCAGCCGGGCCACCGAAAGTCCCTATGGCTACACCTTC; v_gene: TRBV4-1; abundance: NA; j_gene: TRBJ1-2; d_gene: NA
CDR3aa: CASSPRSEKLFF; CDR3nt: TGTGCCAGCAGTCCCCGAAGCGAGAAACTGTTTTTT; v_gene: TRBV4-2; abundance: NA; j_gene: TRBJ1-4; d_gene: NA
CDR3aa: CASSPGVYQETQYF; CDR3nt: TGTGCCAGCAGCCCGGGGGTTTACCAAGAGACCCAGTACTTC; v_gene: TRBV7-2; abundance: NA; j_gene: TRBJ2-5; d_gene: NA
CDR3aa: CSGRDRAAGELFF; CDR3nt: TGCAGCGGCCGGGACAGGGCCGCCGGGGAGCTGTTTTTT; v_gene: TRBV29-1; abundance: few; j_gene: TRBJ2-2; d_gene: TRBD1
CDR3aa: CASRGGNSPLHF; CDR3nt: TGCGCCAGCAGAGGCGGCAATTCACCCCTCCACTTT; v_gene: TRBV5-1; abundance: NA; j_gene: TRBJ1-6; d_gene: NA
CDR3aa: CASSQAPARGETQYF; CDR3nt: TGCGCCAGCAGCCAAGCCCCTGCTAGAGGAGAGACCCAGTACTTC; v_gene: TRBV4-3; abundance: NA; j_gene: TRBJ2-5; d_gene: NA
CDR3aa: CASSRGTERTATGELFF; CDR3nt: TGCGCCAGCAGCAGAGGAACCGAAAGGACAGCCACCGGGGAGCTGTTTTTT; v_gene: TRBV5-1; abundance: NA; j_gene: TRBJ2-2; d_gene: NA
CDR3aa: CASSSQLAGGSYEQYF; CDR3nt: TGTGCCAGCAGCTCCCAACTAGCCGGAGGCTCCTACGAGCAGTACTTC; v_gene: TRBV7-2; abundance: NA; j_gene: TRBJ2-7; d_gene: NA
CDR3aa: CASSQPAGASTTNEKLFF; CDR3nt: TGTGCCAGCAGCCAACCCGCAGGGGCTTCGACAACTAATGAAAAACTGTTTTTT; v_gene: TRBV3-1/TRBV3-2; abundance: NA; j_gene: TRBJ1-4; d_gene: NA
CDR3aa: CASSPIDSNQPQHF; CDR3nt: TGTGCCAGCTCACCGATAGATAGCAATCAGCCCCAGCATTTT; v_gene: TRBV18; abundance: NA; j_gene: TRBJ1-5; d_gene: NA
CDR3aa: CASSQDGDRNQPQHF; CDR3nt: TGCGCCAGCAGCCAAGACGGGGACAGAAATCAGCCCCAGCATTTT; v_gene: TRBV4-1; abundance: NA; j_gene: TRBJ1-5; d_gene: TRBD1
CDR3aa: CASSPGQGYSATEAFF; CDR3nt: TGTGCCAGCAGCCCGGGACAGGGATATTCGGCCACTGAAGCTTTCTTT; v_gene: TRBV7-9; abundance: NA; j_gene: TRBJ1-1; d_gene: TRBD1
CDR3aa: CASSQPGQNTGELFF; CDR3nt: TGCGCCAGCAGCCAGCCGGGACAGAACACCGGGGAGCTGTTTTTT; v_gene: TRBV4-3; abundance: NA; j_gene: TRBJ2-2; d_gene: NA
CDR3aa: CASSVGTVQETQYF; CDR3nt: TGTGCCAGCAGCGTCGGGACAGTCCAAGAGACCCAGTACTTC; v_gene: TRBV9; abundance: NA; j_gene: TRBJ2-5; d_gene: TRBD1
CDR3aa: CASRPGQGWTDTQYF; CDR3nt: TGTGCCAGCAGACCCGGACAGGGATGGACAGATACGCAGTATTTT; v_gene: TRBV3-1/TRBV3-2; abundance: NA; j_gene: TRBJ2-3; d_gene: TRBD1
CDR3aa: CASSTGLGNTEAFF; CDR3nt: TGTGCCAGCAGTACAGGGCTCGGGAACACTGAAGCTTTCTTT; v_gene: TRBV11-3; abundance: NA; j_gene: TRBJ1-1; d_gene: NA
CDR3aa: CASSSGQATDTQYF; CDR3nt: TGCGCCAGCAGCTCCGGACAGGCCACAGATACGCAGTATTTT; v_gene: TRBV5-1; abundance: NA; j_gene: TRBJ2-3; d_gene: TRBD1
CDR3aa: CASSQGGGWTEAFF; CDR3nt: TGTGCCAGCAGCCAAGGAGGGGGATGGACTGAAGCTTTCTTT; v_gene: TRBV14; abundance: NA; j_gene: TRBJ1-1; d_gene: NA
CDR3aa: CASSLERVTNEKLFF; CDR3nt: TGTGCCAGCAGCTTAGAGAGGGTGACTAATGAAAAACTGTTTTTT; v_gene: TRBV7-2; abundance: NA; j_gene: TRBJ1-4; d_gene: NA
CDR3aa: CASSRLGQSDTQYF; CDR3nt: TGTGCCAGCAGCCGCCTCGGACAGTCAGATACGCAGTATTTT; v_gene: TRBV4-2; abundance: NA; j_gene: TRBJ2-3; d_gene: NA